A selection of T cell receptor beta chains follows, all from one sample in a study of shared clonotypes between healthy human individuals. Method: immunoSEQ multiplex PCR; TCRdb's copy keeps in-frame clones and lacks some. The sample consists of roughly 1,100,000 clones, approximately 70% of them appearing once. The sample taken for sequencing was memory CD4+ T cells sorted from blood. These receptors were collected from a man younger than 35 in good health. The CDR3 runs from the conserved cysteine through the conserved F or W. Each record gives: V gene, D gene, J gene, clone size, CDR3 protein, CDR3 DNA. A D gene is named only where the DNA matches it firmly. A row's size may be missing; if present it is once, few, many or a size class.

TRBV30	NA	TRBJ1-2	NA	CAWSVLGGLGGYTF	TGTGCCTGGAGTGTACTGGGGGGGTTGGGCGGCTACACCTTC
TRBV5-1	NA	TRBJ2-7	NA	CASSSGRGLGYEQYF	TGCGCCAGCAGCTCTGGCAGGGGATTAGGCTACGAGCAGTACTTC
TRBV27	NA	TRBJ1-1	few	CASSGRTEAFF	TGTGCCAGCAGTGGTAGAACTGAAGCTTTCTTT
TRBV2	NA	TRBJ2-1	NA	CASSPWGEQFF	TGTGCCAGCAGTCCTTGGGGTGAGCAGTTCTTC
TRBV7-9	NA	TRBJ2-5	NA	CASSPAETQYF	TGTGCCAGCAGCCCAGCCGAGACCCAGTACTTC
TRBV30	NA	TRBJ1-2	NA	CAWTGRGLNGYTF	TGTGCCTGGACCGGACGGGGACTTAATGGCTACACCTTC
TRBV9	NA	TRBJ1-4	few	CASSGRSNEKLFF	TGTGCCAGCAGCGGGAGAAGCAATGAAAAACTGTTTTTT
TRBV7-2	NA	TRBJ1-2	once	CASSFPDSNYGYTF	TGTGCCAGCAGCTTCCCGGACAGTAACTATGGCTACACCTTC
TRBV14	NA	TRBJ1-5	NA	CASSLGGIDSNQPQHF	TGTGCCAGCAGCCTTGGCGGGATTGATAGCAATCAGCCCCAGCATTTT
TRBV5-5	TRBD1	TRBJ2-2	NA	CASSLVGVAAGTGDDGELFF	TGTGCCAGCAGCTTGGTCGGCGTTGCGGCGGGGACAGGGGACGACGGGGAGCTGTTTTTT
TRBV10-3	TRBD1	TRBJ1-4	NA	CAISSTGLNEKLFF	TGTGCCATCAGTTCGACAGGGTTGAATGAAAAACTGTTTTTT
TRBV19	NA	TRBJ1-5	NA	CASRGSNQPQHF	TGTGCCAGTAGAGGGAGCAATCAGCCCCAGCATTTT
TRBV30	TRBD1	TRBJ2-7	few	CAWTGKGARFSLEQYF	TGTGCCTGGACCGGGAAGGGGGCGCGATTTTCCCTTGAGCAGTACTTC
TRBV2	TRBD1	TRBJ1-5	NA	CASRLAGAGTGINTEHF	TGTGCCAGCAGACTAGCGGGGGCGGGGACAGGAATTAACACCGAGCATTTT
TRBV5-1	NA	TRBJ2-7	NA	CASSPTGASRIQQYF	TGCGCCAGCAGCCCTACCGGGGCCTCACGGATCCAGCAGTACTTC
TRBV7-2	TRBD1	TRBJ1-4	NA	CASSRRTGGGGEKLFF	TGTGCCAGCAGCCGCCGGACAGGGGGTGGAGGGGAAAAACTGTTTTTT
TRBV19	NA	TRBJ1-2	NA	CASSLGQRGRGYTF	TGTGCCAGTAGTCTGGGACAAAGAGGCCGCGGCTACACCTTC
TRBV27	TRBD1	TRBJ2-7	NA	CASSLRQGSFGEQYF	TGTGCCAGCAGTTTAAGACAGGGATCCTTTGGGGAGCAGTACTTC
TRBV7-2	NA	TRBJ2-1	NA	CASSPGTRTYNEQFF	TGTGCCAGCAGCCCCGGGACGCGAACCTACAATGAGCAGTTCTTC
TRBV10-3	NA	TRBJ2-2	few	CAISEATGGGGELFF	TGTGCCATCAGTGAGGCTACCGGGGGAGGCGGGGAGCTGTTTTTT
TRBV7-9	NA	TRBJ1-6	NA	CASSPTYGSPLHF	TGTGCCAGCAGCCCCACTTATGGTTCACCCCTCCACTTT
TRBV27	TRBD1	TRBJ2-5	many	CASSHRGLETQYF	TGTGCCAGCAGTCACAGGGGGCTGGAGACCCAGTACTTC
TRBV10-2	TRBD1	TRBJ2-3	NA	CASSPGQGTTDTQYF	TGCGCCAGCAGTCCGGGACAGGGAACCACAGATACGCAGTATTTT
TRBV19	NA	TRBJ1-5	few	CATKLGGYQPQHF	TGTGCCACCAAATTAGGGGGATATCAGCCCCAGCATTTT
TRBV6-5	NA	TRBJ1-6	few	CASRGRNYNSPLHF	TGTGCCAGCCGCGGACGAAACTATAATTCACCCCTCCACTTT
TRBV11-2	TRBD1	TRBJ2-6	NA	CASSLGTGGSGANVLTF	TGTGCCAGCAGCTTAGGGACAGGGGGCTCTGGGGCCAACGTCCTGACTTTC
TRBV19	TRBD1	TRBJ1-2	NA	CASSRTGTGGGYTF	TGTGCCAGTAGTAGAACCGGGACAGGAGGAGGCTACACCTTC
TRBV2	NA	TRBJ2-7	NA	CASTWGGLTYEQYF	TGTGCCAGTACCTGGGGCGGGTTGACCTACGAGCAGTACTTC
TRBV5-4	NA	TRBJ1-5	NA	CASSLEGNNQPQHF	TGTGCCAGCAGCTTGGAGGGCAACAATCAGCCCCAGCATTTT
TRBV6-1	NA	TRBJ1-1	few	CASSEKGITEAFF	TGTGCCAGCAGTGAAAAGGGGATAACTGAAGCTTTCTTT
TRBV5-5	NA	TRBJ2-5	NA	CASSPTGTAPQETQYF	TGTGCCAGCAGCCCGACCGGGACCGCGCCTCAAGAGACCCAGTACTTC
TRBV7-2	TRBD1	TRBJ2-7	NA	CASSLTLLRTGGIYEQYF	TGTGCCAGCAGCCTTACTCTGCTGAGGACAGGGGGCATCTACGAGCAGTACTTC
TRBV5-6	NA	TRBJ2-1	NA	CASSPEPASSYNEQFF	TGTGCCAGCAGCCCGGAGCCGGCAAGTTCCTACAATGAGCAGTTCTTC
TRBV6-6	NA	TRBJ2-3	NA	CASSYFTDTQYF	TGTGCCAGCAGTTATTTTACAGATACGCAGTATTTT
TRBV5-1	NA	TRBJ1-2	few	CASSLATGSNYGYTF	TGCGCCAGCAGCTTAGCTACAGGGTCCAACTATGGCTACACCTTC
TRBV5-1	NA	TRBJ2-3	NA	CASSSGSQVSSDTQYF	TGCGCCAGCAGCTCGGGATCACAAGTGAGTTCAGATACGCAGTATTTT
TRBV14	NA	TRBJ2-5	NA	CASSQDPGFLRGTQYF	TGTGCCAGCAGCCAAGACCCCGGCTTCCTGAGGGGGACCCAGTACTTC
TRBV5-1	TRBD1	TRBJ1-3	NA	CASSLAPGQGAGNTIYF	TGCGCCAGCAGCTTGGCCCCGGGACAGGGGGCTGGAAACACCATATATTTT
TRBV7-2	TRBD2	TRBJ2-7	NA	CASSIGTSGRAYEQYF	TGTGCCAGCAGCATAGGGACTAGCGGGAGGGCCTACGAGCAGTACTTC
TRBV5-1	NA	TRBJ2-4	NA	CASSWSGDENIQYF	TGCGCCAGCAGCTGGTCAGGGGATGAAAACATTCAGTACTTC
TRBV18	NA	TRBJ2-7	few	CASSPLSNEQYF	TGTGCCAGCTCACCACTTAGTAACGAGCAGTACTTC
TRBV7-2	TRBD2	TRBJ2-7	once	CASSYGAGAPGKQYF	TGTGCCAGCAGCTACGGAGCGGGAGCCCCCGGGAAGCAGTACTTC
TRBV7-3	NA	TRBJ2-5	NA	CASSLTTGRGKGKETQYF	TGTGCCAGCAGCTTAACCACGGGGAGGGGGAAGGGGAAAGAGACCCAGTACTTC